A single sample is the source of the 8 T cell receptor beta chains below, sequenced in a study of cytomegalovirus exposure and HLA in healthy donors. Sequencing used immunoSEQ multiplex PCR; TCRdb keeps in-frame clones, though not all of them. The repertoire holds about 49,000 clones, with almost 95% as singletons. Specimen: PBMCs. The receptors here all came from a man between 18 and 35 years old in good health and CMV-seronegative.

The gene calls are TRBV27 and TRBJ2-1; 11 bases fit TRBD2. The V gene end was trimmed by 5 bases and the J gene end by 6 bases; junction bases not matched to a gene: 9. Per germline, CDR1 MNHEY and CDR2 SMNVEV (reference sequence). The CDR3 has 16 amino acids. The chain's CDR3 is CASSGRLAGILNEQFF. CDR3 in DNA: TGTGCCAGCAGTGGGAGACTAGCGGGGATACTCAATGAGCAGTTCTTC.

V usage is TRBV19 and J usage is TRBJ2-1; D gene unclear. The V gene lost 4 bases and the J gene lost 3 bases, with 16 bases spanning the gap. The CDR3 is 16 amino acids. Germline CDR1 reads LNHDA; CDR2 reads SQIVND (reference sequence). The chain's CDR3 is CASSNRLGALYNEQFF. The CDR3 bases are TGTGCCAGTAGTAACCGACTTGGAGCTCTCTACAATGAGCAGTTCTTC.

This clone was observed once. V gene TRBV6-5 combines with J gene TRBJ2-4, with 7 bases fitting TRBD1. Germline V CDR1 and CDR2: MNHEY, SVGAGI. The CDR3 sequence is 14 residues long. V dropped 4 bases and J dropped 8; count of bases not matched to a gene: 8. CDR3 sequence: CASSSGQEEYIQYF. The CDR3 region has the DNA TGTGCCAGCAGTTCCGGACAGGAGGAATACATTCAGTACTTC.

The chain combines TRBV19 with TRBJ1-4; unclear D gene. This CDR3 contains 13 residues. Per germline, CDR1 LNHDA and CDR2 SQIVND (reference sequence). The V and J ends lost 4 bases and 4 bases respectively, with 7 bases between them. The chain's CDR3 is CASSTAVNEKLFF. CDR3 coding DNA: TGTGCCAGTAGTACAGCGGTTAATGAAAAACTGTTTTTT.

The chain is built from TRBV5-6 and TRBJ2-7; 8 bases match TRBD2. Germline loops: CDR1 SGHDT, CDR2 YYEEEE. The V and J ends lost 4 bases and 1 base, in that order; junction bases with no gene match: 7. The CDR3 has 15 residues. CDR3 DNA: TGTGCCAGCAGCAGAGCGGGAGATTTGTCCTACGAGCAGTACTTC. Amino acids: CASSRAGDLSYEQYF.

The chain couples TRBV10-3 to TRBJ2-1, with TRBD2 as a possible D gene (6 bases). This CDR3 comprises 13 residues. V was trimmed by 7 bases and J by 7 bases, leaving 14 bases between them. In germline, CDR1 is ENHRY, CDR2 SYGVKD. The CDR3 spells CAITGLPGNEQFF. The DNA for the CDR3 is TGTGCCATCACGGGACTCCCCGGGAATGAGCAGTTCTTC.

DNA of the CDR3: TGTGCCAGCAGGCCACCGGGACTAGCCCGCTACGAGCAGTACTTC. The encoded protein is CASRPPGLARYEQYF. This chain connects TRBV7-9 to TRBJ2-7, with 9 bases matching TRBD2. The CDR3 length is 15 residues. Germline CDR1 reads SEHNR; CDR2 reads FQNEAQ (reference sequence). Trimming at V came to 6 bases and at J to 3 bases, leaving 9 bases not matched to a gene.

The chain's CDR3 is CASSLRSQGAYGYTF. Here the CDR3 DNA reads TGTGCCAGCAGCTTACGCAGTCAGGGGGCCTATGGCTACACCTTC. The chain recombines TRBV7-6 with TRBJ1-2; 8 nucleotides match TRBD1. Germline V CDR1 and CDR2: SGHVS, FNYEAQ. The junction had 6 bases not matched to a gene; V was cut back by 2 bases and J by 4 bases. The CDR3 has 15 amino acids.